This is a list of T cell receptor beta chains from one sample in a study of early T cells in non-severe SARS-CoV-2 infection. TCRdb used MiXCR to reprocess the 5' RACE reads, holding one entry per CDR3 protein. The sample consists of some 75,000 distinct CDR3 sequences, approximately 14% of them appearing once. What was sequenced was whole blood. The origin of the receptors is an adult who was a healthcare worker with PCR-confirmed SARS-CoV-2 infection or an uninfected control (not recorded which). Each CDR3 is given with its conserved first and last residue. The D gene is left open where the match is weak. A row's size may be missing; if present it is once, few, many or a size class.

TRBJ2-7 TRBV21-1 few NA CASSKERGACYEQYF TGTGCCAGCAGCAAAGAGAGGGGGGCCTGCTACGAGCAGTACTTC
TRBJ2-5 TRBV29-1 NA NA CSVRHGGETQYF TGCAGCGTTCGGCACGGCGGCGAGACCCAGTACTTC
TRBJ2-7 TRBV5-1 NA TRBD1 CASSLTGDRGAYF TGCGCCAGCAGCTTAACCGGGGACAGGGGAGCGTACTTC
TRBJ2-1 TRBV11-2 NA TRBD2 CVRLAGTHNEQFF TGTGTGAGACTAGCGGGGACCCACAATGAGCAGTTCTTC
TRBJ2-3 TRBV6-2/TRBV6-3 many TRBD1 CATRDRGRSTDTQYF TGTGCCACCCGGGACAGGGGGCGATCCACAGATACGCAGTATTTT
TRBJ2-3 TRBV2 many NA CASRKLDGGDTQYF TGTGCCAGCAGGAAACTTGATGGCGGGGATACGCAGTATTTT
TRBJ2-1 TRBV9 NA NA CASSTYTRGHSYNEQFF TGTGCCAGCAGCACATACACGCGGGGCCACTCCTACAATGAGCAGTTCTTC
TRBJ1-3 TRBV5-6 many NA CASSSTANSGNTIYF TGTGCCAGCAGCTCGACAGCCAACTCTGGAAACACCATATATTTT
TRBJ2-3 TRBV15 few TRBD2 CATSRESGARGGTQYF TGTGCCACCAGCAGAGAGTCCGGGGCCCGCGGGGGTACGCAGTATTTT
TRBJ2-3 TRBV3-1 many TRBD2 CASSRAGGTDTQYF TGTGCCAGCAGCCGAGCGGGGGGAACAGATACGCAGTATTTT
TRBJ2-3 TRBV19 NA TRBD1 CASSNGQGPDTQYF TGTGCCAGTAGTAACGGACAGGGGCCAGATACGCAGTATTTT
TRBJ2-1 TRBV20-1 once TRBD1 CSAHPPGQGRNQQFF TGCAGTGCCCATCCCCCGGGACAGGGCCGTAATCAGCAGTTCTTC
TRBJ2-5 TRBV7-6 many NA CASSLKIPQGFETQYF TGTGCCAGCAGCTTAAAGATTCCCCAGGGTTTCGAGACCCAGTACTTC
TRBJ2-5 TRBV29-1 few NA CSVNRVETQYF TGCAGCGTTAACAGGGTTGAGACCCAGTACTTC
TRBJ2-3 TRBV6-1 few TRBD1 CASSWTGRDTQYF TGTGCCAGCAGTTGGACAGGGCGGGATACGCAGTATTTT
TRBJ2-3 TRBV6-6 many TRBD2 CASSRLAGASTDTQYF TGTGCCAGCAGCCGACTAGCGGGGGCTAGCACAGATACGCAGTATTTT
TRBJ2-2 TRBV7-3 many NA CASTEGNTGELFF TGTGCCAGCACCGAGGGGAACACCGGGGAGCTGTTTTTT
TRBJ1-3 TRBV4-2 few TRBD1 CASSQDRWTGDGNTIYF TGTGCCAGCAGCCAAGATCGGTGGACAGGAGATGGAAACACCATATATTTT
TRBJ1-2 TRBV10-3 NA NA CAISESDYGYTF TGTGCCATCAGTGAGTCCGATTATGGCTACACCTTC
TRBJ2-1 TRBV29-1 NA TRBD1 CSVEDRADEQFF TGCAGCGTCGAGGACAGGGCGGATGAGCAGTTCTTC
TRBJ2-7 TRBV10-3 many TRBD1 CAISERTGPYEQYF TGTGCCATCAGTGAGCGGACAGGTCCCTACGAGCAGTACTTC
TRBJ2-7 TRBV6-5 many NA CASTRSLGNYEQYF TGTGCCAGCACCCGATCTTTAGGGAACTACGAGCAGTACTTC
TRBJ2-7 TRBV3-1 many NA CASSQGVRGNEQYF TGTGCCAGCAGCCAGGGGGTCAGGGGAAACGAGCAGTACTTC
TRBJ1-2 TRBV20-1 many NA CSADGLNYGYTF TGCAGTGCTGACGGACTAAACTATGGCTACACCTTC
TRBJ2-7 TRBV20-1 NA NA CSASVGQYEQYF TGCAGTGCTAGCGTAGGGCAGTACGAGCAGTACTTC
TRBJ2-3 TRBV3-1 few TRBD2 CASSQAGADTQYF TGTGCCAGCAGCCAGGCGGGAGCAGATACGCAGTATTTT
TRBJ2-7 TRBV30 few NA CASSGDTTFTYEQYF TGTGCCTCATCCGGGGACACCACCTTCACCTACGAGCAGTACTTC
TRBJ1-4 TRBV7-2 few NA CASSTGGAANEKLFF TGTGCCAGCAGCACCGGGGGGGCGGCTAATGAAAAACTGTTTTTT
TRBJ2-3 TRBV7-7 NA TRBD2 CASSFGGGGGTDTQYF TGTGCTAGCAGCTTCGGTGGCGGGGGGGGCACAGATACGCAGTATTTT
TRBJ2-1 TRBV5-6 few NA CASSFRSGVRYNEQFF TGTGCCAGCAGCTTTCGTTCGGGGGTGAGGTACAATGAGCAGTTCTTC
TRBJ1-5 TRBV7-2 many NA CASSLRPGDGNQPQHF TGTGCCAGCAGCTTACGACCGGGAGACGGCAATCAGCCCCAGCATTTT
TRBJ2-5 TRBV7-9 NA NA CASSLPVAVQETQYF TGTGCCAGCAGCTTACCGGTAGCGGTTCAAGAGACCCAGTACTTC
TRBJ2-1 TRBV5-1 few NA CATSLGKNEQFF TGCGCCACCTCACTAGGGAAAAATGAGCAGTTCTTC
TRBJ1-2 TRBV20-1 NA NA CSASRGREYTF TGCAGTGCTAGTCGTGGAAGGGAGTACACCTTC
TRBJ2-7 TRBV27 many NA CASSPTGYEQYF TGTGCCAGCAGCCCTACAGGGTACGAGCAGTACTTC
TRBJ1-5 TRBV9 few NA CASSAGQGPQPQHF TGTGCCAGCAGCGCGGGGCAGGGCCCTCAGCCCCAGCATTTT
TRBJ2-1 TRBV12-3/TRBV12-4 few NA CASSLSQGFDNEQFF TGTGCCAGCAGTTTAAGTCAGGGATTTGACAATGAGCAGTTCTTC
TRBJ1-1 TRBV9 few NA CASSVGVGLNTEAFF TGTGCCAGCAGCGTAGGTGTAGGGTTGAACACTGAAGCTTTCTTT
TRBJ2-3 TRBV6-1 many TRBD2 CASSEGTSGGLELYF TGTGCCAGCAGTGAAGGGACTAGCGGGGGACTAGAGCTGTATTTT
TRBJ2-7 TRBV6-1 few TRBD2 CASTSSGGIYEQYF TGTGCCAGCACATCGAGCGGGGGTATCTACGAGCAGTACTTC